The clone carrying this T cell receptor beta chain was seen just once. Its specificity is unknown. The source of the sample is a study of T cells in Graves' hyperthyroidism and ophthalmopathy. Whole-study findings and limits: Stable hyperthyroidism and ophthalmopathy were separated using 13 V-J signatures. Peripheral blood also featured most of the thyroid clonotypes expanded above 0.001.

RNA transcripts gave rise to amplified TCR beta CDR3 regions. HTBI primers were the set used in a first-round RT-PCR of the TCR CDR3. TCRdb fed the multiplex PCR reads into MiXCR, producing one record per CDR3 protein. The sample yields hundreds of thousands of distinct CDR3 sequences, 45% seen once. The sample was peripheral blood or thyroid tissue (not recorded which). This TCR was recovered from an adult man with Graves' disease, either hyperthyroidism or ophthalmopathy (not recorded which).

The CDR3 DNA sequence: TGCAGCGTCGCGGGACAGGGACGGGAAAAACTGTTTTTT. Its translation: CSVAGQGREKLFF. The V gene is TRBV29-1, the J gene TRBJ1-4, with TRBD1 matching 9 bases. The CDR3 covers 13 residues. Trimming removed 6 bases from V and 8 bases from J; junction bases left unmatched: 7. Germline assignment: CDR1 SQVTM and CDR2 ANQGSEA.